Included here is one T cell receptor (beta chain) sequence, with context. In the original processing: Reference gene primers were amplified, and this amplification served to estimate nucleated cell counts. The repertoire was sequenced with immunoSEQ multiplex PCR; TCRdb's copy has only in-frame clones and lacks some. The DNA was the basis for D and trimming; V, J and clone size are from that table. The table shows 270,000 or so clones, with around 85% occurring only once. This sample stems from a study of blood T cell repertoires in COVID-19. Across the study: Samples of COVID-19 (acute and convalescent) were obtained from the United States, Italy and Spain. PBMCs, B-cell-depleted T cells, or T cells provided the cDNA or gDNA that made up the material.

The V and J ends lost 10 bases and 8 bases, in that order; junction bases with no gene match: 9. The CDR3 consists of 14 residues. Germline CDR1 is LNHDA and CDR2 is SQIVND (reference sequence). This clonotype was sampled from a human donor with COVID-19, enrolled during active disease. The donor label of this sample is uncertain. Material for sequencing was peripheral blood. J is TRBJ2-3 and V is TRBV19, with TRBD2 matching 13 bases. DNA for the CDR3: TGTGCCACTGGACTAGCGGGAGTGGAGAGTACGCAGTATTTT. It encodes CATGLAGVESTQYF.